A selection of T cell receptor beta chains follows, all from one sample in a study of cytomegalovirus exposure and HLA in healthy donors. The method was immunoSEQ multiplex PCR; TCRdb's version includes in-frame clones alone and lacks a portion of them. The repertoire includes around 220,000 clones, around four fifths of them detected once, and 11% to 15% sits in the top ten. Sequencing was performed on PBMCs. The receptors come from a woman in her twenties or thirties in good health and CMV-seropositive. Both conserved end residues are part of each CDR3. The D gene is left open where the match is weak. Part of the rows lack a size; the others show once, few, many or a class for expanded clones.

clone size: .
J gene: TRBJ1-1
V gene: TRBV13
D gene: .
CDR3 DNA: TGTGCCAGCAGCTTAGACAGGGTGGGGTCGGCTTTCTTT
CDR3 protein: CASSLDRVGSAFF

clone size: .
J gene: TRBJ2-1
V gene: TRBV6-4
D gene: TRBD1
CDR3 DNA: TGTGCCAGCAGACAGGGGGAGGAGTCCTACAATGAGCAGTTCTTC
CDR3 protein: CASRQGEESYNEQFF

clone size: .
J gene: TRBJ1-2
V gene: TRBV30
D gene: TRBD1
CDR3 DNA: TGTGCCTGGAGTGTAGGGGGCGTTAACTATGGCTACACCTTC
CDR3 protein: CAWSVGGVNYGYTF

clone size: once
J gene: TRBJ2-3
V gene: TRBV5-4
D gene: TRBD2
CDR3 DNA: TGTGCCAGCAGCTTGGGCAGCGGGAGAACAGATACGCAGTATTTT
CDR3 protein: CASSLGSGRTDTQYF

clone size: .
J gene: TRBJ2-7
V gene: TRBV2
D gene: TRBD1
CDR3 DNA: TGTGCCAGCAGTGAAGCGTCGGGAAAACAGGGGTACGAGCAGTACTTC
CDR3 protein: CASSEASGKQGYEQYF

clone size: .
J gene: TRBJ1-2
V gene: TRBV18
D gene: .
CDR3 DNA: TGTGCCAGCTCACCAGCCAGGGCTAACTATGGCTACACCTTC
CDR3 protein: CASSPARANYGYTF

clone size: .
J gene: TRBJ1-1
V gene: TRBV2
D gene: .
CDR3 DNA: TGTGCCAGCACCGAGAGAGGTTCGAGCACTGAAGCTTTCTTT
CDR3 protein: CASTERGSSTEAFF

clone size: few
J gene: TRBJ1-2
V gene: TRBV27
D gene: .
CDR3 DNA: TGTGCCAGCAGTATCAGGCCAATGGCCGTATCGGGCTACACCTTC
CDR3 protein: CASSIRPMAVSGYTF

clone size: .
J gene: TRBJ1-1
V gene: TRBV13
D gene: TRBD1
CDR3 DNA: TGTGCCAGCAGCCCGGGACAGTCGAACACTGAAGCTTTCTTT
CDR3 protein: CASSPGQSNTEAFF

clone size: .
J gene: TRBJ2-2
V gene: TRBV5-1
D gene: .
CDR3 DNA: TGCGCCAGCAGCTTGACCGGGAACGTTAACACCGGGGAGCTGTTTTTT
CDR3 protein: CASSLTGNVNTGELFF

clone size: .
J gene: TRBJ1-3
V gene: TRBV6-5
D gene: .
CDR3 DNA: TGTGCCAGCAGTTACTCAGCCCCGGGATCTGGAAACACCATATATTTT
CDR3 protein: CASSYSAPGSGNTIYF

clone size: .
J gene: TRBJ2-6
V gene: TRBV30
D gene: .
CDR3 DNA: TGTGCCTGGGGGTCGCAGACTGGGGCCAACGTCCTGACTTTC
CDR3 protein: CAWGSQTGANVLTF

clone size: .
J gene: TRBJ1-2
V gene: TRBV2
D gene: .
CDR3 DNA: TGTGCCAGCATGCGGGTGCAGAACTATGGCTACACCTTC
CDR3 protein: CASMRVQNYGYTF

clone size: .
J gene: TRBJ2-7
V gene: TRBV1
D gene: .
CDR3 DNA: TGCACCAGCAGCCAAGAAGCCCCCCCCCAGGGGCCCAGCTACGAGCAGTACTTC
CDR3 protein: CTSSQEAPPQGPSYEQYF

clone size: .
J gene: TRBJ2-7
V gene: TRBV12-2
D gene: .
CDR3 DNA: TGTGCAAGTCGCCCGAGCGGCCTCCACGAGCAGTACTTC
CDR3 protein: CASRPSGLHEQYF

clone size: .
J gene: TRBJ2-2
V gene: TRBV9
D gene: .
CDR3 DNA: TGTGCCAGCAGCCCCTCTAATGCCGGGGAGCTGTTTTTT
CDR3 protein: CASSPSNAGELFF

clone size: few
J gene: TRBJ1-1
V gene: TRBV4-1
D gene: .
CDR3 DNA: TGCGCCAGCAGCCTGGGGGCGGGGGTGAACACTGAAGCTTTCTTT
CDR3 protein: CASSLGAGVNTEAFF

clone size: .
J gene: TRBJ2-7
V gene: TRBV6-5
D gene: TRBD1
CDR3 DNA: TGTGCCAGCAGTTACTCGGGGACAGGGATACCCTACGAGCAGTACTTC
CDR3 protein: CASSYSGTGIPYEQYF

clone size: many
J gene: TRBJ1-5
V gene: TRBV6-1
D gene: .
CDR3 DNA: TGTGCCAGCAGTCGACAAGACACAAGCAATCAGCCCCAGCATTTT
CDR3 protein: CASSRQDTSNQPQHF

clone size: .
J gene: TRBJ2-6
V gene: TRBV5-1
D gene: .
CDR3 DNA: TGCGCCAGCAGCTTGGCCGCAGGGGCCAACGTCCTGACTTTC
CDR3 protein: CASSLAAGANVLTF

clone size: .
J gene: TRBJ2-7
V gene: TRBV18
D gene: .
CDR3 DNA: TGTGCCAGCTCACCAGAGGCTACCTCCTACGAGCAGTACTTC
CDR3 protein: CASSPEATSYEQYF

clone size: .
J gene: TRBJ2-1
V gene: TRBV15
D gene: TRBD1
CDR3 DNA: TGTGCCACCAGCAGCCTCTCCCGGGACAGATACAATGAGCAGTTCTTC
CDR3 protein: CATSSLSRDRYNEQFF

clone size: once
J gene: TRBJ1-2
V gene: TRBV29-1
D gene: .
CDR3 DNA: TGCAGCGTTGAAAGGGAAACGGCTAACTATGGCTACACCTTC
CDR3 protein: CSVERETANYGYTF

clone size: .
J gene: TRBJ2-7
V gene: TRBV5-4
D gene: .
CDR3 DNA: TGTGCCAGCAGCTTGTCCGCGAGGGGTCCCTACGAGCAGTACTTC
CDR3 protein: CASSLSARGPYEQYF

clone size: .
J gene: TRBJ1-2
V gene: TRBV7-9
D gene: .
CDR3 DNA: TGTGCCAGCAGCCAAAAAGACTCTCCGAGACTCTATGGCTACACCTTC
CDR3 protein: CASSQKDSPRLYGYTF

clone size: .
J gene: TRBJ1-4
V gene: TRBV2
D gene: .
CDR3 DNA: TGTGCCAGCAACCCCCAAGGAACAACTAATGAAAAACTGTTTTTT
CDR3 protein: CASNPQGTTNEKLFF

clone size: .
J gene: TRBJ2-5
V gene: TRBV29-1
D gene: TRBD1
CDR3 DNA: TGCAGCGTCCACCGACAGGGGGCCCGGGAGACCCAGTACTTC
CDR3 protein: CSVHRQGARETQYF

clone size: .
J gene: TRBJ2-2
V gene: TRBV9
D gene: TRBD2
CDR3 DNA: TGTGCCAGCAGCGCACCCGAGAGGACTAGCGGGAGACCCGGGGAGCTGTTTTTT
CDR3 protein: CASSAPERTSGRPGELFF

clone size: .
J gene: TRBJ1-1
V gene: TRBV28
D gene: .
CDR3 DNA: TGTGCCAGCAGTTTAGGCAACGAAGCTTTCTTT
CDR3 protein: CASSLGNEAFF

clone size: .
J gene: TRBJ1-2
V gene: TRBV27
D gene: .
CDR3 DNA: TGTGCCAGCAGTCCAGTCCTTTTGGGACTAGAGGGGATCTATGGCTACACCTTC
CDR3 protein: CASSPVLLGLEGIYGYTF

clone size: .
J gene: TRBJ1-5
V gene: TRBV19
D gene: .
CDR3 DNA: TGTGCCAGTAGTTATGTGGCCCTCAGCAATCAGCCCCAGCATTTT
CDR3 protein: CASSYVALSNQPQHF

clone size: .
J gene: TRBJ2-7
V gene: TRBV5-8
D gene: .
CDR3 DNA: TGTGCCAGCAGCTTGGTGGGTTCGGCCTACGAGCAGTACTTC
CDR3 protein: CASSLVGSAYEQYF

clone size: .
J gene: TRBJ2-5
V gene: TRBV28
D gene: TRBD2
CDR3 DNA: TGTGCCAGCAGTCCTAGACTAGCGGGAGAGACCCAGTACTTC
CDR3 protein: CASSPRLAGETQYF